Listed below are T cell receptor beta chains from one sample, sequenced in a study of blood T cells in healthy people across ages. TCRdb re-called the 5' RACE reads through MiXCR, storing one row per CDR3 protein. The sample holds some 900,000 distinct CDR3 sequences; under 50% are singletons and the top ten take around an eighth. The source material was blood. These receptors all stem from a young man in good health. CDR3s include the opening cysteine and the closing phenylalanine or tryptophan. D genes are given only for firm matches. Expanded clones get a size class; other rows say once, few or many, or leave the size out.

clone_size	j_call	d_call	v_call	cdr3_nt	cdr3_aa
-	TRBJ2-7	-	TRBV3-1	TGTGCCAGCAGCCAAGCCTCTCGAGAGCAGTACTTC	CASSQASREQYF
-	TRBJ2-7	TRBD2	TRBV7-3	TGTGCCAGCAGCCTAGAGGCTAGCGGACCCTACGAGCAGTACTTC	CASSLEASGPYEQYF
-	TRBJ1-1	-	TRBV7-9	TGTGCCAGCAGCTTCGACGAGACTGAAGCTTTCTTT	CASSFDETEAFF
-	TRBJ2-7	-	TRBV6-1	TGTGCCAGCAGGAGGGGGGATTCCTACAATGAGCAGTACTTC	CASRRGDSYNEQYF
once	TRBJ1-5	-	TRBV29-1	TGCAGCGTTTCCGGGACCACCAATCAGCCCCAGCATTTT	CSVSGTTNQPQHF
-	TRBJ2-1	-	TRBV20-1	TGCAGTGCTAGACTCGGGGGTCAGGCCTACAATGAGCAGTTCTTC	CSARLGGQAYNEQFF
-	TRBJ1-4	-	TRBV20-1	TGCAGTGCTAGGAGGGGAGAGGCTAATGAAAAACTGTTTTTT	CSARRGEANEKLFF
-	TRBJ2-7	TRBD2	TRBV10-3	TGTGCCGTAACCGGGACTAGCGGGGGGATCTACGAGCAGTACTTC	CAVTGTSGGIYEQYF
-	TRBJ2-5	TRBD2	TRBV3-1	TGTGCCAGCAGCCAAGGAACCAGCGGGGTCGAGACCCAGTACTTC	CASSQGTSGVETQYF
-	TRBJ2-7	-	TRBV12-3/TRBV12-4	TGTGCCAGCAGGCTGTACCTTAGAGTCACCTACGAGCAGTACTTC	CASRLYLRVTYEQYF
-	TRBJ2-3	-	TRBV27	TGTGCCGGCAGTCTACGGACTTGGGGCACAGATACGCAGTATTTT	CAGSLRTWGTDTQYF
many	TRBJ2-4	TRBD1	TRBV5-5	TGTGCCAGCAGCTTGGGTGCCGGGACAGGGTTTGAAAACATTCAGTACTTC	CASSLGAGTGFENIQYF
-	TRBJ2-5	-	TRBV28	TGTGCCAGCAGTTTAGCGGACCCCGGTCGTCGGCAGTACTTC	CASSLADPGRRQYF
-	TRBJ2-1	TRBD2	TRBV25-1	TGTGCCAGCAGACTAGCGGGGGCCTCCTACAATGAGCAGTTCTTC	CASRLAGASYNEQFF
few	TRBJ2-6	-	TRBV7-3	TGTGCCAGCAGCTTACAACAGGGAACCGGGGCCAACGTCCTGACTTTC	CASSLQQGTGANVLTF
-	TRBJ2-1	-	TRBV6-5	TGTGCCAGCAGTTACGGCAGGAGCTCCTACAATGAGCAGTTCTTC	CASSYGRSSYNEQFF
-	TRBJ1-3	-	TRBV7-7	TGTGCTAGCAGCCAAGAACAGGGTGGTGGAAACACCATATATTTT	CASSQEQGGGNTIYF
-	TRBJ1-2	-	TRBV6-5	TGTGCCAGCAGTGCCCCAGGAGCTGGGGATGGCTACACCTTC	CASSAPGAGDGYTF
-	TRBJ1-5	TRBD1	TRBV12-3/TRBV12-4	TGTGCCAGCAGTTCGGCGGGACAGGGGTCCCAGCCCCAGCATTTT	CASSSAGQGSQPQHF
few	TRBJ2-3	-	TRBV9	TGTGCCAGCAGCGTAGACGGAATGGGGACTCGAGATACGCAGTATTTT	CASSVDGMGTRDTQYF
-	TRBJ2-7	TRBD1	TRBV29-1	TGCAGCGGTACAGGGGGGTTTGAGCAGTACTTC	CSGTGGFEQYF
few	TRBJ1-4	-	TRBV15	TGTGCCACCAGCAGAGACAAAGGGGCCTTTAATGAAAAACTGTTTTTT	CATSRDKGAFNEKLFF
-	TRBJ2-1	TRBD1	TRBV29-1	TGCAGCGTTGAGAAGGGACAGGGTTACAATGAGCAGTTCTTC	CSVEKGQGYNEQFF
-	TRBJ1-4	-	TRBV12-3/TRBV12-4	TGTGCCAGCAGTTTAGTTGAAAAACTGTTTTTT	CASSLVEKLFF
-	TRBJ1-1	TRBD1	TRBV7-2	TGTGCCAGCAGACGGGACAGGGCGGTTCTGAACACTGGAGCTTTCTTT	CASRRDRAVLNTGAFF
-	TRBJ2-7	-	TRBV11-2	TGTGCCAGCAGCTTAGGTCCCACTAGCTACGAGCAGTACTTC	CASSLGPTSYEQYF
once	TRBJ2-7	-	TRBV29-1	TGCAGCGTTTCCGAGTCGGCGACAGTGTCCTACGAGCAGTACTTC	CSVSESATVSYEQYF
once	TRBJ2-6	TRBD1	TRBV7-3	TGTGCCAGCAGCTTACTGGGGACAGGGGTACTAACTACCTCTGGGGCCAACGTCCTGACTTTC	CASSLLGTGVLTTSGANVLTF
-	TRBJ2-1	-	TRBV20-1	TGCAGTGCCTTCCCTTACTCGAAGGGAGACAATGAGCAGTTCTTC	CSAFPYSKGDNEQFF
-	TRBJ2-3	TRBD2	TRBV6-6	TGTGCCGGCAGCGCGACTAGCGGCACAGATACGCAGTATTTT	CAGSATSGTDTQYF
-	TRBJ2-4	-	TRBV20-1	TGCAGTGCTAGAGATGTCCTAGCTGGAGTTCAGTACTTC	CSARDVLAGVQYF
few	TRBJ2-7	TRBD2	TRBV7-2	TGTGCCAGCAGCTTAGCGAGGACTAGCGGGGCGCCATACGAGCAGTACTTC	CASSLARTSGAPYEQYF
few	TRBJ2-4	-	TRBV3-1	TGTGCCAGCAGCCAAGATCTGGGCAGGGGTGGAGCGGCGGAGGTTCAGTACTTC	CASSQDLGRGGAAEVQYF
few	TRBJ1-2	-	TRBV16	TGTGCCAGCAGCCAATTTGTCGATCCGAACTATGGCTACACCTTC	CASSQFVDPNYGYTF
-	TRBJ2-3	TRBD2	TRBV4-2	TGTGCCAGCAGTTTACTAGCGGGGGGGCCGGAAGATACGCAGTATTTT	CASSLLAGGPEDTQYF